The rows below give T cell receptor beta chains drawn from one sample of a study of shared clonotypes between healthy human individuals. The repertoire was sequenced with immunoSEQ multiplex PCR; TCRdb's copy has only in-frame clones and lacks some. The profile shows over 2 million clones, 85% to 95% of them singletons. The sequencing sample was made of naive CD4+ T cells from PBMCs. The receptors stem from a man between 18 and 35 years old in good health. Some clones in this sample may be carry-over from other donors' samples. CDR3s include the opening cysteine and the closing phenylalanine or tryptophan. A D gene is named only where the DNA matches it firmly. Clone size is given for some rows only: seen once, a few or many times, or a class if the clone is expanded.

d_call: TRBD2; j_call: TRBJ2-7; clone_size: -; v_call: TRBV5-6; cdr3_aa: CASSFGGRSTYEQYF; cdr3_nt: TGTGCCAGCAGCTTCGGCGGGAGGAGCACCTACGAGCAGTACTTC
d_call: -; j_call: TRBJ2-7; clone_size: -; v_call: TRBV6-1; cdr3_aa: CASRVSAYEQYF; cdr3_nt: TGTGCCAGCAGGGTTAGCGCTTACGAGCAGTACTTC
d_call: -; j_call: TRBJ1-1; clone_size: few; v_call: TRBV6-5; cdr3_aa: CASSYDARPAEAFF; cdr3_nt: TGTGCCAGCAGTTACGATGCCCGGCCGGCGGAAGCTTTCTTT
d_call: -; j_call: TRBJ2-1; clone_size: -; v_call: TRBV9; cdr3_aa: CASSVAVTSRNPSSYNEQFF; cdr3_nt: TGTGCCAGCAGCGTAGCTGTAACTAGCCGAAACCCGAGCTCCTACAATGAGCAGTTCTTC
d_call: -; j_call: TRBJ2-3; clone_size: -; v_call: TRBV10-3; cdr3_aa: CAISESRLGPSTDTQYF; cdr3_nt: TGTGCCATCAGTGAGTCGAGGTTGGGTCCTAGCACAGATACGCAGTATTTT
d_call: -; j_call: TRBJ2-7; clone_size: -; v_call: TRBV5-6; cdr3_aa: CASSLSTSPPSYEQYF; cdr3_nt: TGTGCCAGCAGCTTATCTACTAGTCCCCCATCCTACGAGCAGTACTTC
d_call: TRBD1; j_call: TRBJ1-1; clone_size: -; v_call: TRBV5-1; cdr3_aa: CASRKDRENTEAFF; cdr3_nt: TGCGCCAGCAGAAAAGACAGGGAAAACACTGAAGCTTTCTTT
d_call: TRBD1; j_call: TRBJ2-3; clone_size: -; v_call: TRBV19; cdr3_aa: CASSPTGSTDTQYF; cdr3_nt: TGTGCCAGTAGTCCGACAGGGAGCACAGATACGCAGTATTTT
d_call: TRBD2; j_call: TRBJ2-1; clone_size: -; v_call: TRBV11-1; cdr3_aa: CASRPEVWEGYNEQFF; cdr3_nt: TGTGCCAGCAGACCAGAAGTTTGGGAGGGATACAATGAGCAGTTCTTC
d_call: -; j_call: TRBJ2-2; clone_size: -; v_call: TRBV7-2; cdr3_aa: CASSLIGGSGELFF; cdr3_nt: TGTGCCAGCAGCTTAATCGGGGGATCCGGGGAGCTGTTTTTT
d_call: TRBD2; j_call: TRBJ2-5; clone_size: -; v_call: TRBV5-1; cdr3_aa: CASSRPATSGQETQYF; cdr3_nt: TGCGCCAGCAGCCGACCGGCGACTAGCGGTCAAGAGACCCAGTACTTC
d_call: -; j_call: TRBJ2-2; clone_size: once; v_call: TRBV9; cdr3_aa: CASSVSPNTGELFF; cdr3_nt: TGTGCCAGCAGCGTATCCCCTAACACCGGGGAGCTGTTTTTT
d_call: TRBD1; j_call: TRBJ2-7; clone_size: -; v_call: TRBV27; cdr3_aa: CASSPWGTGVGEQYF; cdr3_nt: TGTGCCAGCAGTCCGTGGGGGACAGGTGTTGGAGAGCAGTACTTC
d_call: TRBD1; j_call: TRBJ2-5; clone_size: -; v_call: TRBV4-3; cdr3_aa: CASSRHRGQTQYF; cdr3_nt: TGCGCCAGCAGCCGCCACAGGGGTCAGACCCAGTACTTC
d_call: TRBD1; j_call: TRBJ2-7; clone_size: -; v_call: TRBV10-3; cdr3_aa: CAISERDRGPYEQYF; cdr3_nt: TGTGCCATCAGTGAACGGGACAGGGGGCCCTACGAGCAGTACTTC
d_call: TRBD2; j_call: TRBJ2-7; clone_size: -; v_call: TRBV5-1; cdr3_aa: CASSWSGSVYEQYF; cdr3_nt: TGCGCCAGCAGCTGGAGCGGGAGTGTCTACGAGCAGTACTTC
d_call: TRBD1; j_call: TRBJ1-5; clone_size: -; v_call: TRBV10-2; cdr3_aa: CASSETGGNQPQHF; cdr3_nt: TGCGCCAGCAGTGAAACAGGGGGCAATCAGCCCCAGCATTTT
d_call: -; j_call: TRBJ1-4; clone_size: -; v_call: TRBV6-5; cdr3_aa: CASSPDPGGDEKLFF; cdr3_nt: TGTGCCAGCAGCCCTGACCCCGGCGGGGACGAAAAACTGTTTTTT
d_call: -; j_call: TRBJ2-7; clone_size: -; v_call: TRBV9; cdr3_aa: CASSVMDASYEQYF; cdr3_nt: TGTGCCAGCAGCGTGATGGACGCCTCCTACGAGCAGTACTTC
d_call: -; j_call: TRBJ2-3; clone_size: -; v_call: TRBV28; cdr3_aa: CASRSGANTQYF; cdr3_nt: TGTGCCAGCAGGTCGGGAGCAAATACGCAGTATTTT
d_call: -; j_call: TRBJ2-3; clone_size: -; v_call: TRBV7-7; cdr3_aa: CASSFLSTDTQYF; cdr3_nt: TGTGCCAGCAGCTTCCTCTCCACAGATACGCAGTATTTT
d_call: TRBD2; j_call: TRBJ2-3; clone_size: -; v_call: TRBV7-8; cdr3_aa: CASSFSGGEDTQYF; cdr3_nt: TGTGCCAGCAGCTTTTCGGGAGGGGAAGATACGCAGTATTTT
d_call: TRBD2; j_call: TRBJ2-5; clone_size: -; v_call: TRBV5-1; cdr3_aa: CASSVPEAGGPETQYF; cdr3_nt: TGCGCCAGCAGCGTGCCTGAAGCGGGAGGGCCGGAGACCCAGTACTTC
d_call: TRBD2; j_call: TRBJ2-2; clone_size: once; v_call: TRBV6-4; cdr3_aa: CASSDQPPDSGRGGELFF; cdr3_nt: TGTGCCAGCAGTGACCAACCGCCGGATAGCGGGAGGGGCGGGGAGCTGTTTTTT
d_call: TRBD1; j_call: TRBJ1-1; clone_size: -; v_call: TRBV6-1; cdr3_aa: CASLSRDRGTEAFF; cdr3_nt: TGTGCCAGTTTGAGCCGGGACAGGGGAACTGAAGCTTTCTTT
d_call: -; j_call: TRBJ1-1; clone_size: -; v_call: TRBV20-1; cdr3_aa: CSARGGREAFF; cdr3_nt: TGCAGTGCTCGGGGCGGGAGAGAAGCTTTCTTT
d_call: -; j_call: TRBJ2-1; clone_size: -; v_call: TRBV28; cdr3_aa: CASSLPYSEQFF; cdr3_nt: TGTGCCAGCAGCCTACCATATTCTGAGCAGTTCTTC
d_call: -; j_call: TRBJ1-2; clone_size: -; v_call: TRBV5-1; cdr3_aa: CASSLAEGDGYTF; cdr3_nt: TGCGCCAGCAGCTTGGCCGAGGGTGATGGCTACACCTTC
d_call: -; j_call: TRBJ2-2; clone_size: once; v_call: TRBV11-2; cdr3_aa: CASSLVWWEAGELFF; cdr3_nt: TGTGCCAGCAGCTTAGTATGGTGGGAGGCCGGGGAGCTGTTTTTT
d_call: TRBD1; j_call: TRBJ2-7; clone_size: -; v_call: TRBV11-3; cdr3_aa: CASSLGQGTYEQYF; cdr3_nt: TGTGCCAGCAGCTTGGGACAGGGAACCTACGAGCAGTACTTC
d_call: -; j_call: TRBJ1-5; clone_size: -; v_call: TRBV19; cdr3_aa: CASSIRADNQPQHF; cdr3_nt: TGTGCCAGTAGTATCCGGGCCGATAATCAGCCCCAGCATTTT
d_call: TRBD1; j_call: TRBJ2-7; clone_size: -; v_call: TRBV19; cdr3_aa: CASSPFGTDSSYEQYF; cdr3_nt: TGTGCCAGTAGTCCCTTTGGGACAGACAGCTCCTACGAGCAGTACTTC
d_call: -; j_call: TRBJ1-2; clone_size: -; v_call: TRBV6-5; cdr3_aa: CASSYTTIPTLGYTF; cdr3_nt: TGTGCCAGCAGTTACACTACGATCCCCACGTTGGGCTACACCTTC
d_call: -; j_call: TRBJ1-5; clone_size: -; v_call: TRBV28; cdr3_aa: CASSLGFRGGNQPQHF; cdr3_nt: TGTGCCAGCAGTTTGGGTTTTAGGGGGGGGAATCAGCCCCAGCATTTT
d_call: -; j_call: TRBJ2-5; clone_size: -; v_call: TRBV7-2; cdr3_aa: CASTLHSGRKETQYF; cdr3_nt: TGTGCCAGCACCTTACACTCCGGGCGGAAAGAGACCCAGTACTTC
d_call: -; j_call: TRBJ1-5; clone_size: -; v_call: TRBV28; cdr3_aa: CASSRRRGGQPQHF; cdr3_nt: TGTGCCAGCAGCCGGAGGAGGGGCGGTCAGCCCCAGCATTTT
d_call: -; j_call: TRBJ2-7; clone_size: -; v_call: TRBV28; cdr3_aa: CASNTGTPYEQYF; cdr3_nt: TGTGCCAGCAACACCGGGACCCCCTACGAGCAGTACTTC
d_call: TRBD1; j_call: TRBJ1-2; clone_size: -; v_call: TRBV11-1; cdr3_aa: CASSLNPGTAIYTF; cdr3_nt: TGTGCCAGCAGCTTAAATCCCGGGACAGCAATCTACACCTTC
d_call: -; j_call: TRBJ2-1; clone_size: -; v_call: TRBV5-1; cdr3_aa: CASSPNMVNEQFF; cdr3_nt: TGCGCCAGCAGCCCCAATATGGTAAATGAGCAGTTCTTC
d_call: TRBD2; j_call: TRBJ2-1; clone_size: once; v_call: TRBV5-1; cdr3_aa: CASSPRGTSSPNEQFF; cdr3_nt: TGCGCCAGCAGCCCCAGGGGGACTAGCAGCCCTAATGAGCAGTTCTTC